The 7 T cell receptor beta chains listed next were all sequenced from one sample in a study of CD8 T cells in Susac syndrome. Reverse transcription of roughly 0.45 to 1 ug RNA was carried out with random hexamers. TCRdb re-analysed the immunoSEQ multiplex PCR reads in MiXCR, keeping a single row per CDR3 protein. The repertoire holds 150,000 to 200,000 distinct CDR3 sequences, with about 93% as singletons. Material: CD4+ T cells from PBMCs. The origin of the receptors is a human donor in good health.

The chain recombines TRBV27 with TRBJ1-2, with D perhaps matching TRBD1 (6 bases). V lost 2 bases and J 4 bases, leaving 14 bases between the germline ends. Germline assignment: CDR1 MNHEY and CDR2 SMNVEV (reference sequence). This CDR3 comprises 15 residues. The CDR3 here is CASSLKTGLPYGYTF. The CDR3 coding sequence is TGTGCCAGCAGTTTAAAGACAGGCCTTCCCTATGGCTACACCTTC.

This sequence joins TRBV7-2 and TRBJ1-2; 9 bases align to TRBD1. Germline V CDR1 and CDR2: SGHTA, FQGNSA. This CDR3 is 15 amino acids long. V was clipped by 3 bases and J by 10 bases; unmatched bases: 12. In DNA, the CDR3 is TGTGCCAGCAGCTTGTGGACAGGGGAGGACTTGGCCTACACCTTC. Its translation: CASSLWTGEDLAYTF. The full variable domain, rest sourced from reference TRBV7-2 and TRBJ1-2, is GAGVSQSPSNKVTEKGKDVELRCDPISGHTALYWYRQSLGQGLEFLIYFQGNSAPDKSGLPSDRFSAERTGGSVSTLTIQRTQQEDSAVYLCASSLWTGEDLAYTFGSGTRLTVV.

This chain connects TRBV7-2 to TRBJ2-7; 12 bases align to TRBD2. With V trimmed by 4 bases and J by 7 bases, 8 bases remained unmatched. Germline lookup yields CDR1 SGHTA and CDR2 FQGNSA. CDR3 size: 15 residues. The CDR3 region is CASSSRLAGVEEQYF. The CDR3 DNA reads TGTGCCAGCAGCTCGAGACTAGCGGGGGTAGAAGAGCAGTACTTC.

The rearrangement joins TRBV4-1 to TRBJ1-2; D is possibly TRBD1 (5 bases). The V end lost 6 bases, the J end lost 10 bases, and 21 bases lay between the germline ends. Germline loops: CDR1 MGHRA, CDR2 YSYEKL. CDR3 length equals 14 residues. The CDR3 region has the DNA TGCGCCAGCAGACGAGGCCTTGACAGCTTCGTCTACACCTTC. Translation: CASRRGLDSFVYTF.

The chain couples TRBV24-1 to TRBJ2-1, with no clear D. The CDR3 length is 16 residues. Germline V gene sequence: CDR1 KGHDR, CDR2 SFDVKD. Trimming removed 0 bases at V and 6 bases at J, with 14 bases between. DNA of the CDR3: TGTGCCACCAGTGATTTGCCATTAGGGATGGGCAATGAGCAGTTCTTC. Protein: CATSDLPLGMGNEQFF.

The rearrangement uses TRBV3-1 and TRBJ2-7; D not certain. Trimming left V 4 bases short and J 4 bases short, with 11 bases between. The CDR3 runs 13 residues. Germline CDR1 reads LGHDT; CDR2 reads YNNKEL (reference sequence). This CDR3 is CASSPSSTYEQYF. CDR3 nucleotide sequence: TGTGCCAGCAGCCCCTCATCCACTTACGAGCAGTACTTC.

DNA for the CDR3: TGCAGCGTTGAAGATCAAGAACGCGGATACTACGAGCAGTACTTC. It codes for CSVEDQERGYYEQYF. V gene TRBV29-1 combines with J gene TRBJ2-7; D ambiguous. Between the trimmed V and J ends, which lost 0 bases and 3 bases, there was a span of 15 bases. The CDR3 loop spans 15 amino acids. From germline, CDR1 is SQVTM and CDR2 ANQGSEA.